The present TCR beta chain was sequenced within a study of T cells after yellow fever vaccination. This clonotype showed up just a few times. 5'RACE template switching added a universal primer site and UMIs to TCR cDNA. TCRdb used MiXCR to reprocess the 5' RACE reads, holding one entry per CDR3 protein. The table includes approximately 170,000 distinct CDR3 sequences, more than 9.5% detected once. Germline-derived CDR1 and CDR2 are ENHRY and SYGVKD. Trimming took 10 bases from V and 4 from J; bases not matched to a gene: 14. This CDR3 contains 16 residues. This TCR was recovered from a man younger than 35 who received the YFV17D yellow fever vaccine. V usage is TRBV10-3 and J usage is TRBJ2-2, with 8 bases that match TRBD1. This sample comprised CD8+ T cells sorted from PBMCs, obtained 15 days after the yellow fever booster vaccination. CDR3 DNA: TGTGCCACCGAAGACCGCGGACAGGGAGGCACCGGGGAGCTGTTTTTT. It specifies CATEDRGQGGTGELFF.